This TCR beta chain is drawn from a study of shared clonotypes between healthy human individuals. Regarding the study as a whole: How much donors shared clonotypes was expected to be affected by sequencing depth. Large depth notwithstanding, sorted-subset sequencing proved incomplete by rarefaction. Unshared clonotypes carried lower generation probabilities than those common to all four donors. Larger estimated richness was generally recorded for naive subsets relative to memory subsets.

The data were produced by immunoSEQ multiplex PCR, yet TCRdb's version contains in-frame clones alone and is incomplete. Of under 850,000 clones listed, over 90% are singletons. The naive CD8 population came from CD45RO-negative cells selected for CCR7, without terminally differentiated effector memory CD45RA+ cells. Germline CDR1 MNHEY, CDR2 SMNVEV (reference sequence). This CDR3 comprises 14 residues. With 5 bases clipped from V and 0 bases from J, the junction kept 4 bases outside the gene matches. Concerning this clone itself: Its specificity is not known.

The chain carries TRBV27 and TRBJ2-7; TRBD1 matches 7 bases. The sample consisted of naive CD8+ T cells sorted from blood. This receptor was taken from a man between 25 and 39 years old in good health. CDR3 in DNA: TGTGCCAGCAGTCCGGGACAGTCCTCCTACGAGCAGTACTTC. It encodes CASSPGQSSYEQYF.